This TCR beta chain was identified during a study of T cells expressing NK-cell markers. At the level of the study: Repertoire data for TCR beta were derived from sorted T cells (CD3+CD56+NKG2C+, CD3+CD56+NKG2C- and CD3+CD56-NKG2C+).

This CDR3 is 13 amino acids long. The germline V gene has CDR1 SGHTA and CDR2 FQGNSA. As the method of synthesis, 5'RACE template switching with UMIs yielded TCR beta cDNA. TCRdb reprocessed the 5' RACE reads and keeps a single row for each CDR3 protein, giving no DNA. The sample has about 400,000 distinct CDR3 sequences. The study, taken as a whole, reports: In five to seven donors, dominant CD3+CD56+NKG2C+ clonotypes ranked among the top 10 CD8+ clonotypes. Whether expanded NKG2C+ T cell clones were HCMV-specific remained unclear.

Notes on this clonotype: The antigen is undetermined.

This TCR was sampled from a woman aged 45-59 years in good health. The sample consisted of blood T cells: a sorted CD56 or NKG2C T cell subset, CD4+ or CD8+ T cells, or bulk PBMC T cells (not recorded which). The V and J genes are TRBV7-2 and TRBJ1-5. This chain's CDR3 is CASSLVDTSPQHF. Full variable domain (missing parts from reference TRBV7-2 and TRBJ1-5): GAGVSQSPSNKVTEKGKDVELRCDPISGHTALYWYRQSLGQGLEFLIYFQGNSAPDKSGLPSDRFSAERTGGSVSTLTIQRTQQEDSAVYLCASSLVDTSPQHFGDGTRLSIL.